The rows below give T cell receptor beta chains drawn from one sample of a study of cytomegalovirus exposure and HLA in healthy donors. Libraries were prepared by immunoSEQ multiplex PCR; TCRdb keeps only in-frame clonotypes and omits some of them. The repertoire includes about 180,000 clones, 76% of them detected once, and around 1.5% sits in the top ten. The sample consisted of PBMCs. These receptors were collected from a young man in good health and CMV-seronegative. The CDR3 runs from the conserved cysteine through the conserved F or W. A D gene is named only where the DNA matches it firmly. Part of the rows lack a size; the others show once, few, many or a class for expanded clones.

cdr3_aa: CASSQMRGRNTEAFF
cdr3_nt: TGCGCCAGCAGCCAGATGAGGGGGCGGAACACTGAAGCTTTCTTT
v_call: TRBV4-1
clone_size: -
j_call: TRBJ1-1
d_call: TRBD1

cdr3_aa: CASRRRGQENYSNQPQHF
cdr3_nt: TGTGCCAGCCGGAGGAGGGGACAGGAGAATTATAGCAATCAGCCCCAGCATTTT
v_call: TRBV27
clone_size: -
j_call: TRBJ1-5
d_call: TRBD1

cdr3_aa: CASSSRQELPLIEAFF
cdr3_nt: TGCGCCAGCAGCTCGAGACAGGAGCTTCCCCTAATTGAAGCTTTCTTT
v_call: TRBV5-1
clone_size: -
j_call: TRBJ1-1
d_call: -

cdr3_aa: CASRRGAGVSYEQYF
cdr3_nt: TGTGCCAGCAGGAGAGGGGCAGGGGTCTCCTACGAGCAGTACTTC
v_call: TRBV27
clone_size: few
j_call: TRBJ2-7
d_call: -

cdr3_aa: CASSSGGSEQYF
cdr3_nt: TGTGCCAGCAGTTCCGGGGGTTCCGAGCAGTACTTC
v_call: TRBV28
clone_size: -
j_call: TRBJ2-7
d_call: -

cdr3_aa: CASSDSGIGADTQYF
cdr3_nt: TGTGCCAGCAGCGATAGCGGGATTGGCGCAGATACGCAGTATTTT
v_call: TRBV5-6
clone_size: -
j_call: TRBJ2-3
d_call: TRBD2

cdr3_aa: CASSSPGQRTYEQYF
cdr3_nt: TGTGCCAGCAGCTCTCCGGGACAGAGAACCTACGAGCAGTACTTC
v_call: TRBV5-6
clone_size: -
j_call: TRBJ2-7
d_call: TRBD1

cdr3_aa: CASSEFSRFGYTF
cdr3_nt: TGTGCCAGCAGTGAATTTAGTCGGTTTGGCTACACCTTC
v_call: TRBV25-1
clone_size: -
j_call: TRBJ1-2
d_call: -

cdr3_aa: CASSRERGNYEQYF
cdr3_nt: TGTGCCAGCAGCAGGGAGAGGGGGAACTACGAGCAGTACTTC
v_call: TRBV5-6
clone_size: -
j_call: TRBJ2-7
d_call: -

cdr3_aa: CASSYRTGLVDTQYF
cdr3_nt: TGTGCCAGCAGCTACCGGACAGGGTTAGTAGATACGCAGTATTTT
v_call: TRBV5-4
clone_size: -
j_call: TRBJ2-3
d_call: TRBD1

cdr3_aa: CASSSPSGDEQFF
cdr3_nt: TGTGCCAGCAGCTCCCCTAGCGGCGATGAGCAGTTCTTC
v_call: TRBV5-4
clone_size: -
j_call: TRBJ2-1
d_call: TRBD2

cdr3_aa: CASSIGIGRAGEPYEQYF
cdr3_nt: TGTGCCAGTAGTATAGGGATCGGTCGGGCAGGGGAACCCTACGAGCAGTACTTC
v_call: TRBV19
clone_size: -
j_call: TRBJ2-7
d_call: -

cdr3_aa: CASRGLRDITNSPLHF
cdr3_nt: TGTGCCAGCAGAGGACTCCGGGACATAACGAACTCACCCCTCCACTTT
v_call: TRBV2
clone_size: -
j_call: TRBJ1-6
d_call: -

cdr3_aa: CSSTQGTPEAFF
cdr3_nt: TGTTCCAGCACTCAAGGGACACCTGAAGCTTTCTTT
v_call: TRBV7-9
clone_size: -
j_call: TRBJ1-1
d_call: -

cdr3_aa: CASSVSGELFF
cdr3_nt: TGTGCCAGCAGCGTCTCCGGGGAGCTGTTTTTT
v_call: TRBV9
clone_size: -
j_call: TRBJ2-2
d_call: -

cdr3_aa: CASSPPSPSTDTQYF
cdr3_nt: TGTGCCAGCTCACCACCGAGTCCTAGCACAGATACGCAGTATTTT
v_call: TRBV18
clone_size: -
j_call: TRBJ2-3
d_call: -

cdr3_aa: CATGDTYTEAFF
cdr3_nt: TGTGCCACTGGGGACACCTACACTGAAGCTTTCTTT
v_call: TRBV6-1
clone_size: -
j_call: TRBJ1-1
d_call: -

cdr3_aa: CASSSRTGKDEQYF
cdr3_nt: TGTGCCAGCAGCTCCCGGACAGGGAAGGACGAGCAGTACTTC
v_call: TRBV7-9
clone_size: -
j_call: TRBJ2-7
d_call: TRBD1

cdr3_aa: CASSSGQGTGELFF
cdr3_nt: TGTGCCAGCAGCTCGGGACAGGGGACCGGGGAGCTGTTTTTT
v_call: TRBV11-3
clone_size: -
j_call: TRBJ2-2
d_call: TRBD1

cdr3_aa: CASKASDYSYNEQFF
cdr3_nt: TGTGCCAGCAAGGCTAGCGACTACTCCTACAATGAGCAGTTCTTC
v_call: TRBV28
clone_size: -
j_call: TRBJ2-1
d_call: -

cdr3_aa: CAISESHRGNTGELFF
cdr3_nt: TGTGCCATCAGTGAGTCGCACAGGGGAAACACCGGGGAGCTGTTTTTT
v_call: TRBV10-3
clone_size: -
j_call: TRBJ2-2
d_call: TRBD1

cdr3_aa: CASSSDRVNTEAFF
cdr3_nt: TGCGCCAGCAGTTCGGACAGGGTGAACACTGAAGCTTTCTTT
v_call: TRBV10-1
clone_size: -
j_call: TRBJ1-1
d_call: TRBD1

cdr3_aa: CASGQGMGYGYTF
cdr3_nt: TGCGCCAGCGGACAGGGGATGGGTTATGGCTACACCTTC
v_call: TRBV5-1
clone_size: -
j_call: TRBJ1-2
d_call: TRBD1

cdr3_aa: CASSLRGQYSNQPQHF
cdr3_nt: TGTGCCAGTTCACTACGGGGACAGTATAGCAATCAGCCCCAGCATTTT
v_call: TRBV28
clone_size: -
j_call: TRBJ1-5
d_call: TRBD1

cdr3_aa: CASSPDWDREPDTQYF
cdr3_nt: TGTGCCAGCAGCCCTGACTGGGACAGGGAGCCAGATACGCAGTATTTT
v_call: TRBV5-6
clone_size: -
j_call: TRBJ2-3
d_call: TRBD1

cdr3_aa: CASSKVRRSTGELFF
cdr3_nt: TGTGCCAGCAGCAAAGTGCGGAGAAGTACCGGGGAGCTGTTTTTT
v_call: TRBV21-1
clone_size: -
j_call: TRBJ2-2
d_call: -

cdr3_aa: CASSPHTDTQYF
cdr3_nt: TGTGCCAGCAGCCCCCACACAGATACGCAGTATTTT
v_call: TRBV7-9
clone_size: once
j_call: TRBJ2-3
d_call: -

cdr3_aa: CASSLTGQGSSYEQYF
cdr3_nt: TGTGCCAGCAGCTTAACAGGACAGGGGAGTTCCTACGAGCAGTACTTC
v_call: TRBV28
clone_size: -
j_call: TRBJ2-7
d_call: TRBD1

cdr3_aa: CASSLGDSSYNSPLHF
cdr3_nt: TGCGCCAGCAGCTTGGGGGACAGCTCCTATAATTCACCCCTCCACTTT
v_call: TRBV5-1
clone_size: -
j_call: TRBJ1-6
d_call: TRBD1

cdr3_aa: CASSEGGQRYGYTF
cdr3_nt: TGTGCCAGCAGTGAAGGGGGGCAGAGGTATGGCTACACCTTC
v_call: TRBV6-1
clone_size: -
j_call: TRBJ1-2
d_call: -

cdr3_aa: CASSYSYLNTEAFF
cdr3_nt: TGTGCCAGCAGTTACTCCTATTTGAACACTGAAGCTTTCTTT
v_call: TRBV6-5
clone_size: few
j_call: TRBJ1-1
d_call: -

cdr3_aa: CASSPLTGQVGGYTF
cdr3_nt: TGTGCCAGCAGCCCACTTACCGGACAAGTTGGAGGCTACACCTTC
v_call: TRBV6-5
clone_size: -
j_call: TRBJ1-2
d_call: -

cdr3_aa: CASRSFQSTGPQHF
cdr3_nt: TGTGCCAGCAGATCTTTCCAATCTACGGGGCCCCAGCATTTT
v_call: TRBV21-1
clone_size: -
j_call: TRBJ1-5
d_call: -